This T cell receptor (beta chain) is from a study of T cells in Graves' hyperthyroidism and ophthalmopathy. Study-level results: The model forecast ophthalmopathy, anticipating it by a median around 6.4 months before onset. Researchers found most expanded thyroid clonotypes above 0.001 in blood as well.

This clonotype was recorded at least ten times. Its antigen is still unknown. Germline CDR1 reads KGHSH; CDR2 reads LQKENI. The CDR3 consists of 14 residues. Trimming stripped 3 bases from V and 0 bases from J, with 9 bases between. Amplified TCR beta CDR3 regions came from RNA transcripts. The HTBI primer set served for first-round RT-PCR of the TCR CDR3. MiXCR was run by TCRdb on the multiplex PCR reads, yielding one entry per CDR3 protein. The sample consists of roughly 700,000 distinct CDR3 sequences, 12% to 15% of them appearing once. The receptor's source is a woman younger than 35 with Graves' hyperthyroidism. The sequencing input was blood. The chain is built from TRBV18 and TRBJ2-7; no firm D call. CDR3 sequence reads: CASSPGTTSYEQYF. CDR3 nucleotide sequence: TGTGCCAGCTCACCGGGCACGACCTCCTACGAGCAGTACTTC.